The present T cell receptor beta chain was sequenced within a study of Ad26.COV2.S vaccination and SARS-CoV-2 variants. Some clones are missing from TCRdb's copy, which holds only in-frame ones; the method was immunoSEQ multiplex PCR. The sample lists some 340,000 clones, 70% to 90% occurring once. Regarding treatment: about 20 received Ad26.COV2.S at low or high dose, single or two shots; about 5 received placebo; per-sample allocation not given. Sample collection was performed on day 63 after the first vaccine or placebo injection. The CDR3 is 15 residues long. Germline loops: CDR1 MNHEY, CDR2 SVGAGI. The V and J ends lost 6 bases and 5 bases, in that order; junction bases with no gene match: 8.

This specimen was peripheral blood, taken in a trial of Ad26.COV2.S vaccine versus placebo. The genes are TRBV6-5 and TRBJ1-4, with 8 bases matching TRBD1. The sequence derives from a person aged 18-60 years who received the Ad26.COV2.S COVID-19 vaccine or a placebo. The CDR3 nucleotides are TGTGCCAGCAGACCTAGGACAGGGTTAAATGAAAAACTGTTTTTT. Translation gives CASRPRTGLNEKLFF.